This record concerns one T cell receptor (beta chain) sequence. Tagging with unique molecular identifiers was applied to individual cDNA molecules. Using its own MiXCR run on the 5' RACE reads, TCRdb lists one record per CDR3 protein. Here the sample spans more than 20,000 distinct CDR3 sequences, 4% to 5.5% being singletons. The CDR3 covers 21 residues. Trimming cost V 6 bases and J 0 bases; bases outside gene matches: 19. The data are from a study of early T cells in non-severe SARS-CoV-2 infection. Across the study: Chains from this unsorted whole-blood bulk RNA could not be paired.

The origin of this receptor is an adult who was a healthcare worker with PCR-confirmed SARS-CoV-2 infection or an uninfected control (not recorded which). The chain has TRBV12-3 or TRBV12-4 and TRBJ2-1, with 11 positions matching TRBD2. Sequenced input: whole blood. Here the CDR3 DNA reads TGTGCCAGCAGCGTGAGAATTGGACTAGCGGGCCCATCGAGCTCCTACAATGAGCAGTTCTTC. Residues: CASSVRIGLAGPSSSYNEQFF.